The subject of this entry is one TCR beta chain. Its antigen is not identified. These data come from a study of T cell responses to AZD1222 COVID-19 vaccine. Study-level findings and limits: Only a handful of AZD1222 recipients, more than 5 in all, had baseline seropositivity. Repertoire collection took place solely once the T cell response had peaked. White British ancestry dominated among donors, who included more females, and clonal diversity was possibly underestimated. Spike-wide vaccine-associated CD4 TCRs dominated at 160-218 and 743-854.

In germline, CDR1 is MNHEY, CDR2 SVGAGI. The J segment lost 6 bases and the V segment lost 0 bases, leaving 6 bases of the junction unmatched. The CDR3 spans 15 residues. Some clones are missing from TCRdb's copy, which holds only in-frame ones; the method was immunoSEQ multiplex PCR. The sample lists about 120,000 clones, about 90% occurring once. This receptor was identified in an adult in good health. The material sequenced was peripheral blood, taken on day 0 of AZD1222 vaccination. The chain has TRBV6-5 and TRBJ1-2; 8 bases line up with TRBD1. CDR3 in amino acids: CASSYSPRTGNGYTF. CDR3 sequence (DNA): TGTGCCAGCAGTTACTCCCCTAGGACAGGGAATGGCTACACCTTC.